This T cell receptor beta chain appears in the sequencing data of a study of blood T cell repertoires in COVID-19. Here immunoSEQ multiplex PCR was the method, and the copy in TCRdb shows in-frame clones only, minus some. The table shows over 350,000 clones, with around nine tenths occurring only once. This CDR3 region has 13 residues. Germline CDR1 and CDR2: PRHDT and FYEKMQ (reference sequence). V shed 5 bases and J shed 4 bases, with 9 bases lying between them. This clone occurred a few times. Researchers sorted participants into cohorts using their self-reported clinical history. Recovered status in Cohort 3 required two negative PCRs, clearance, or symptom resolution.

The chain combines TRBV13 with TRBJ1-3; D not certain. This TCR came from a woman aged 45-59 years who had recovered from COVID-19. The sequenced sample consisted of PBMCs or T cells enriched from blood (not recorded which). CDR3 DNA: TGTGCCAGCAGCCTATTCGCGGGAAACACCATATATTTT. It is translated as CASSLFAGNTIYF. The full variable domain, with the rest looked up from reference TRBV13 and TRBJ1-3, is AAGVIQSPRHLIKEKRETATLKCYPIPRHDTVYWYQQGPGQDPQFLISFYEKMQSDKGSIPDRFSAQQFSDYHSELNMSSLELGDSALYFCASSLFAGNTIYFGEGSWLTVV.